The clone carrying this T cell receptor (beta chain) was recorded many times. This record belongs to a study of low-dose radiotherapy and immunotherapy resistance in tumors. As for time point: before trial treatment. Enrollment required an advanced solid tumor negative for tumor-infiltrating lymphocytes. A roughly 20-cycle PCR with a constant-region primer and V-primer adapter amplified TCRs. One entry per CDR3 protein results from TCRdb running MiXCR on the reads. Here the sample spans approximately 47,000 distinct CDR3 sequences, 10% to 15% being singletons. This clonotype was sampled from a female donor with ovarian cancer. The starting material was PBMCs, obtained before treatment.

The CDR3 protein is CASSLAHNTGELFF. CDR3 nucleotide sequence: TGTGCCAGCAGCTTAGCACACAACACCGGGGAGCTGTTTTTT. The chain joins TRBV7-2 to TRBJ2-2; the D is unclear. Germline V gene data show CDR1 as SGHTA and CDR2 as FQGNSA. Between the trimmed V and J ends, which lost 0 bases and 2 bases, there was a span of 4 bases. The CDR3 runs to 14 residues.